These T cell receptor beta chains were read from a single sample in a study of cytomegalovirus exposure and HLA in healthy donors. The repertoire was sequenced with immunoSEQ multiplex PCR; TCRdb's copy has only in-frame clones and lacks some. The repertoire holds more than 55,000 clones, with approximately 92% as singletons. The sequencing sample was made of PBMCs. These receptors came from a woman aged 18-29 years in good health and CMV-seronegative. Both conserved end residues are part of each CDR3. The D gene is left open where the match is weak.

v_gene	d_gene	j_gene	CDR3aa	CDR3nt
TRBV30	.	TRBJ2-5	CAWSVRGTQYF	TGTGCCTGGAGTGTACGGGGGACCCAGTACTTC
TRBV19	TRBD2	TRBJ2-7	CASSAGAGDEQYF	TGTGCCAGTAGCGCGGGAGCCGGCGACGAGCAGTACTTC
TRBV9	.	TRBJ2-3	CASSGGGGTDTQYF	TGTGCCAGCAGCGGGGGGGGCGGGACAGATACGCAGTATTTT
TRBV10-2	.	TRBJ1-4	CASSAAGAGEKLFF	TGCGCCAGCAGTGCGGCAGGGGCGGGTGAAAAACTGTTTTTT
TRBV4-1	.	TRBJ1-1	CASSRTGGVSEAFF	TGCGCCAGCAGCCGAACCGGGGGAGTTTCTGAAGCTTTCTTT
TRBV5-1	TRBD1	TRBJ1-5	CASSTGTGANQPQHF	TGCGCCAGCAGCACCGGGACAGGGGCGAATCAGCCCCAGCATTTT
TRBV18	TRBD1	TRBJ1-5	CASSPGQAHSNQPQHF	TGTGCCAGCTCACCCGGACAGGCTCATAGCAATCAGCCCCAGCATTTT
TRBV6-6	.	TRBJ2-1	CAIQPGAAVNEQFF	TGTGCCATCCAACCAGGGGCGGCGGTGAATGAGCAGTTCTTC
TRBV29-1	TRBD1	TRBJ2-7	CSVGKDREQYF	TGCAGCGTGGGTAAGGACAGGGAACAGTACTTC
TRBV15	.	TRBJ1-1	CATSRSMGQSGVIGAFF	TGTGCCACCAGCAGAAGCATGGGCCAATCGGGGGTCATAGGAGCTTTCTTT